This T cell receptor beta chain was captured by sequencing in a study of human T cells and chemical hapten exposure. On the study more broadly: Largely, small differences in pooled library volume made per-sample TCR yields vary.

This clonotype has ten or more counts. Germline values: CDR1 SQVTM, CDR2 ANQGSEA. CDR3 length: 14 residues. With 4 bases clipped from V and 2 bases from J, the junction kept 8 bases outside the gene matches. Time point in this sample: healthy volunteer bleed at 6 weeks. Unfractionated whole blood yielded the extracted total RNA. Unique molecular identifiers were linked by the library to individual cDNA molecules. TCRdb reprocessed the RACE reads via MiXCR and lists one record per CDR3 protein. The table has 65,000 to 80,000 distinct CDR3 sequences, over 7% seen once. The chain combines TRBV29-1 with TRBJ2-7; TRBD1 matches 7 bases. This TCR was sampled from a male donor in good health. Some clones in this sample may be carry-over from other donors' samples. Material for sequencing was whole blood. CDR3 amino acids: CSVARTGNAYEQYF. The CDR3, as DNA: TGCAGCGTTGCCCGGACAGGAAACGCCTACGAGCAGTACTTC.